A single sample gave rise to the 10 T cell receptor beta chains below, sequenced in a study of T cells in Graves' hyperthyroidism and ophthalmopathy. TCR beta CDR3 regions were amplified from RNA transcripts. A set of HTBI primers served as the primers for a first-round RT-PCR of the TCR CDR3. TCRdb re-derived calls from the multiplex PCR reads in MiXCR, one entry per CDR3 protein. The sample lists roughly 380,000 distinct CDR3 sequences; approximately 15% were seen once. Input material: blood. These TCRs come from a woman aged 60 to 75 with Graves' hyperthyroidism.

This clonotype occurred many times. This chain joins TRBV11-2 and TRBJ1-1; D not resolved. This CDR3 contains 13 residues. Deletions cut 6 bases from V and 6 bases from J, with 14 bases between. The germline V gene encodes CDR1 SGHAT and CDR2 FQNNGV. The CDR3 nucleotides read TGTGCCAGCAGTCCGCCCGGGTTTGCTGAAGCTTTCTTT. This codes for CASSPPGFAEAFF.

This clonotype was observed at least ten times. CDR3 sequence: CASSLSPPPDTQYF. CDR3 nucleotides: TGTGCCAGCAGTTTATCTCCCCCCCCAGATACGCAGTATTTT. The V call is TRBV27, the J call TRBJ2-3; no reliable D call. CDR1 and CDR2 (germline): MNHEY, SMNVEV (reference sequence). V lost 0 bases and J lost 4, with 8 bases in between. This CDR3 contains 14 residues.

This clonotype was found a few times. The chain couples TRBV28 to TRBJ2-5; either TRBD1 or TRBD2 may supply D (6 bases each). This CDR3 is 16 amino acids long. V was trimmed by 5 bases and J by 7 bases, leaving 23 bases between them. Looked up from germline, CDR1 is MDHEN and CDR2 is SYDVKM. This CDR3 is CASSPGSAGGLGTQYF. CDR3 bases: TGTGCCAGCAGTCCCGGGTCCGCTGGGGGGCTTGGGACCCAGTACTTC.

In this sample, this clonotype turned up many times. The chain employs TRBV20-1 and TRBJ2-1, with D maybe TRBD1 (6 bases). The V and J ends lost 3 bases and 6 bases respectively, with 9 bases between them. Germline V gene sequence: CDR1 DFQATT, CDR2 SNEGSKA (reference sequence). This CDR3 region has 12 residues. CDR3 sequence: CSARDRTNEQFF. The CDR3 DNA is TGCAGTGCTAGGGACAGAACCAATGAGCAGTTCTTC.

This clonotype occurred many times. This chain connects TRBV10-1 to TRBJ2-3, with 10 bases aligning to TRBD2. Trimming removed 4 bases from V and 5 bases from J; junction bases left unmatched: 6. The germline CDR1 and CDR2 sequences are WNHNN and SYGVQD (reference sequence). This CDR3 has 15 residues. The CDR3 sequence is CASSGAGGLRDTQYF. The CDR3 nucleotides read TGCGCCAGCAGTGGAGCGGGAGGGTTAAGAGATACGCAGTATTTT.

This clonotype was seen many times. J is TRBJ2-3 and V is TRBV5-1; 11 nucleotides match TRBD2. V dropped 3 bases and J dropped 0; count of bases not matched to a gene: 9. CDR1 and CDR2 from the germline V gene are SGHRS and YFSETQ. This CDR3 comprises 18 residues. The CDR3 region has the DNA TGCGCCAGCAGCTGCGGACTAGCGGGTTGGGCTAGCACAGATACGCAGTATTTT. It specifies CASSCGLAGWASTDTQYF.

In its sample, this clonotype was seen many times. V is TRBV18 and J is TRBJ2-7; 9 bases line up with TRBD2. The germline CDR1 and CDR2 sequences are KGHSH and LQKENI. The CDR3 consists of 15 residues. Losses at the gene ends were 3 bases for V and 0 bases for J; bases not matched to a gene: 3. The CDR3 spells CASSPPSGISYEQYF. For the CDR3, the DNA is TGTGCCAGCTCACCTCCTAGCGGGATCTCCTACGAGCAGTACTTC.

This clonotype appeared many times. The chain links TRBV11-2 to TRBJ2-1; 8 bases are a match to TRBD2. V lost 6 bases, J lost 2 bases, and 6 bases stayed unmatched. This CDR3 is built from 15 residues. CDR1 and CDR2 from the germline V gene are SGHAT and FQNNGV. The CDR3 bases are TGTGCCAGCAGTCGCGGGGGGAACCCCTACAATGAGCAGTTCTTC. This gives the protein CASSRGGNPYNEQFF.

This clonotype was recorded at least ten times. V usage is TRBV10-3 and J usage is TRBJ1-1, with D unclear. Trimming removed 3 bases from V and 1 base from J, with 15 bases in between. From germline, CDR1 is ENHRY and CDR2 SYGVKD. CDR3 length: 16 residues. The CDR3: CAISDPVEPGNTEAFF. The CDR3 nucleotides read TGTGCCATCAGTGATCCGGTCGAACCGGGGAACACTGAAGCTTTCTTT.

The chain carries TRBV29-1 and TRBJ1-1; TRBD1 matches at 8 bases. The CDR3 runs to 14 residues. With 5 bases clipped from V and 0 bases from J, the junction kept 5 bases outside the gene matches. CDR1 SQVTM and CDR2 ANQGSEA come from the germline V gene. The CDR3 DNA is TGCAGCGTTTCCGGGACAGGCATGAACACTGAAGCTTTCTTT. Translating it yields CSVSGTGMNTEAFF.